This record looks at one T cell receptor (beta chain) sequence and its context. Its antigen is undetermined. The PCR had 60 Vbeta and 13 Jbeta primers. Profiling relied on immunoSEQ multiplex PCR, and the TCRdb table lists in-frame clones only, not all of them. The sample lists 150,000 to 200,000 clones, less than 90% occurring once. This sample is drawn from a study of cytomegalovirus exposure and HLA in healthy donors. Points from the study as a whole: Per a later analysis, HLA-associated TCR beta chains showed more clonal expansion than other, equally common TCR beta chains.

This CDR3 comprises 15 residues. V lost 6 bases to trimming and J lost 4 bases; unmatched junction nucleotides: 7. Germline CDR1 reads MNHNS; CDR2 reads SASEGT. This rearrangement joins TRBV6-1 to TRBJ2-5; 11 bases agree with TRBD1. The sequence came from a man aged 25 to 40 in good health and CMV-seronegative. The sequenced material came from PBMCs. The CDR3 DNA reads TGTGCCAGCAGGGGGGGACAGGGGGTAGGAGAGACCCAGTACTTC. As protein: CASRGGQGVGETQYF.